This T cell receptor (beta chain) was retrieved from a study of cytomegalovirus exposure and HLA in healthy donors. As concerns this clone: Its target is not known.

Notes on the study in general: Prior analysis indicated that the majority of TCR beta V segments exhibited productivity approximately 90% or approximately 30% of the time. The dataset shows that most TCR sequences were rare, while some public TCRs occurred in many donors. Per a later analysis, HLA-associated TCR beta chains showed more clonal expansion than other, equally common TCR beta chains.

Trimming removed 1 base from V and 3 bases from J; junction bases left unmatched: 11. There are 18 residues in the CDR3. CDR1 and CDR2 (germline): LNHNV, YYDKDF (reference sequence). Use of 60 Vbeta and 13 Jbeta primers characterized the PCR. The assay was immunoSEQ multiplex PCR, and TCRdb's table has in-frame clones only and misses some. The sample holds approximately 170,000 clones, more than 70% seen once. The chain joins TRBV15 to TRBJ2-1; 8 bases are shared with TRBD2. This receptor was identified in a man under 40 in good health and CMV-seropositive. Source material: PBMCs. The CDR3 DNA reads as TGTGCCACCAGCAGAGCACGTGGGCGGGGGGAGCTCTACAATGAGCAGTTCTTC. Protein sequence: CATSRARGRGELYNEQFF.